Sequencing of this TCR beta chain was carried out in a study of T cell repertoires and Cas9 in healthy adults (dated by TCRdb to 2016 to 2019). For context, the study as a whole: SpCas9-reactive T cells were characterized for multi-effector potency, cytotoxicity and lineage determination within the CD4 and CD8 compartments. This study looked at whether people already carry T cell immunity to the Streptococcus pyogenes Cas9 nuclease (SpCas9), the enzyme used in CRISPR gene editing. Study-level results and caveats: Proliferation and function of SpCas9-reactive effector T cells were reported to be mitigated in vitro by SpCas9-reactive regulatory T cells.

On this clone: Its recognized antigen is unknown. Base quality data are lacking; no much larger clone is found one base away.

V loses 3 bases of germline sequence and J loses 1 base, and the interval between the two ends is 21 bases. Based on the germline V gene (reference sequence), the CDR1 and CDR2 sequences are MNHEY and SMNVEV. From its cysteine to its phenylalanine, the CDR3 spans 18 amino acids. Here the CDR3 DNA is all that survives: 54 bases in frame from base 1. The library was made by the immunoSEQ multiplex PCR assay. This immuneACCESS table, as held by TCRdb, lists in-frame sequences with V and J called but not all clones. Of the missing ones, under half trace to an unresolved V gene in checked studies; the others have no known cause. For this sample the table gives roughly 23,000 clones, of which roughly nine tenths were detected only once. Together, the top ten hold about 1.4% of the sample. All of the donors in the study were healthy humans.

Here the chain combines TRBV27 and TRBJ1-1; matching of 6 bases hints at TRBD1 as the D gene. Source material: CD4+ effector T cells (CD127+, CD25-, CD137-, CD154-) from PBMCs; culture status not recorded. The receptor comes from a human donor in good health. The DNA is as follows: TGTGCCAGCAGTTTTTCCCCTGGGGGGGGCTCAAGGAACACTGAAGCTTTCTTT. It encodes CASSFSPGGGSRNTEAFF.